This T cell receptor (beta chain) was recovered during a study of blood T cell repertoires in COVID-19. Clones were sequenced by immunoSEQ multiplex PCR, and TCRdb holds only the in-frame ones, with some missing. The table shows 150,000 to 200,000 clones, with about nine tenths occurring only once. V was cut by 9 bases and J by 3 bases, with 15 bases left in between. Germline CDR1 and CDR2: MNHEY and SVGAGI. The CDR3 loop spans 13 amino acids. This clone was counted a single time. The chain employs TRBV6-5 and TRBJ2-7, with a weak D call TRBD2 (6 bases). The sequenced sample consisted of peripheral blood. The source is a man aged 35 to 55 with acute or convalescent COVID-19. The CDR3 nucleotides read TGTGCCAGTGGGACTGGACCGAGCTACGAGCAGTACTTC. This codes for CASGTGPSYEQYF.